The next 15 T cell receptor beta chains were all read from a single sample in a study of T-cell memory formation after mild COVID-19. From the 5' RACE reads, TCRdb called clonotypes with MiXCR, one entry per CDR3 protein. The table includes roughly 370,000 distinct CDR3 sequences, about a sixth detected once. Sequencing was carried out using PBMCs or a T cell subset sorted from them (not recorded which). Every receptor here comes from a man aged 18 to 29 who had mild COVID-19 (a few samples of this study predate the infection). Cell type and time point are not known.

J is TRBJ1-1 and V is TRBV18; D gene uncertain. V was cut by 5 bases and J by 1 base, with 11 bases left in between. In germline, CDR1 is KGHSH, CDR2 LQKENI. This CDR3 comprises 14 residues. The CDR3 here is CASSTQTANTEAFF. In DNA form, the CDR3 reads TGTGCCAGCTCAACCCAGACGGCGAACACTGAAGCTTTCTTT.

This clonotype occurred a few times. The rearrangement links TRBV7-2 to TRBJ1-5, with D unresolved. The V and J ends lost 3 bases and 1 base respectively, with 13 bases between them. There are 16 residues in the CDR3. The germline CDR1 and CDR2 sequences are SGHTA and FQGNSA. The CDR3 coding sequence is TGTGCCAGCAGCTTTCTCGGGTGGGGAAGCAATCAGCCCCAGCATTTT. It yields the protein CASSFLGWGSNQPQHF.

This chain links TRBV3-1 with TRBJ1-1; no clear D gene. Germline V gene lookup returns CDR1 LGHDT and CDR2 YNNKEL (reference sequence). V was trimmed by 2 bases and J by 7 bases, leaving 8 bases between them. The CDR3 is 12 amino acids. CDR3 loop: CASSQLGIEAFF. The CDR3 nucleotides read TGTGCCAGCAGCCAATTAGGGATTGAAGCTTTCTTT.

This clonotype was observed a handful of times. The DNA for the CDR3 is TGTGCCAGCAGCTGGGGGGGCCATGGCACAGATACGCAGTATTTT. Its translation is CASSWGGHGTDTQYF. The chain recombines TRBV5-6 with TRBJ2-3; D is possibly TRBD2 (7 bases). Per the germline V gene, CDR1 is SGHDT and CDR2 is YYEEEE. V was pared by 3 bases and J by 1 base, with 12 bases between. The CDR3 runs 15 residues.

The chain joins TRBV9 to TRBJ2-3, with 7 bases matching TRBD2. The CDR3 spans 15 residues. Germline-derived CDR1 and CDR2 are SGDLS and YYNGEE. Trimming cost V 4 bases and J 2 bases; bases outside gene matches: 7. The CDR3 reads CASSWTGGPTDTQYF. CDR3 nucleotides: TGTGCCAGCAGCTGGACGGGGGGACCCACAGATACGCAGTATTTT.

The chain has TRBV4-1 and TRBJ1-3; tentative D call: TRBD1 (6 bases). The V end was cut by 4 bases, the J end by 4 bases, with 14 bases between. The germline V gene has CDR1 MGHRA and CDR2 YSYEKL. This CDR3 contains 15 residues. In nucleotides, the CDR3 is TGCGCCAGCAGCCGGGGACACCCTTGGGGAAACACCATATATTTT. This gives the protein CASSRGHPWGNTIYF.

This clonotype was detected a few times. Written as DNA, the CDR3 is TGTGCCAGCAGTACCGGACTAGCGGGGGAAAAGCAGTACTTC. It yields the protein CASSTGLAGEKQYF. The chain links TRBV6-5 to TRBJ2-7; TRBD2 matches at 13 bases. This CDR3 comprises 14 residues. The junction had 6 bases not matched to a gene; V was cut back by 5 bases and J by 8 bases. Germline V gene data show CDR1 as MNHEY and CDR2 as SVGAGI.

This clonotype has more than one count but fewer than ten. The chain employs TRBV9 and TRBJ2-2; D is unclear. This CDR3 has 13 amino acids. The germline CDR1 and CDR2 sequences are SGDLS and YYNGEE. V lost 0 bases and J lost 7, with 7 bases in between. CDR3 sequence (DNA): TGTGCCAGCAGCGTAGTGTTAGGCGGGGAGCTGTTTTTT. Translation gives CASSVVLGGELFF.

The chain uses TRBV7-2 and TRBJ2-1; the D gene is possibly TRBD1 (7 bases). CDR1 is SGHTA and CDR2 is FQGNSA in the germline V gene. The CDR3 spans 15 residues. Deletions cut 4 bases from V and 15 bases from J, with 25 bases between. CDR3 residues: CASSSSHAGQPVLFF. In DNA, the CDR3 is TGTGCCAGCAGCTCATCACATGCGGGACAGCCGGTCCTGTTCTTC.

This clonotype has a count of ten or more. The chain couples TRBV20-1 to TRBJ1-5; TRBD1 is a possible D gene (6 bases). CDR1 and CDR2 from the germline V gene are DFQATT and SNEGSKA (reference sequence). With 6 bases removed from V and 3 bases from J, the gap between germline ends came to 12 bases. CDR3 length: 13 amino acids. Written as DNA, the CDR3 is TGCAGTGCCCGGACAGCTCCCAATCAGCCCCAGCATTTT. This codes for CSARTAPNQPQHF.

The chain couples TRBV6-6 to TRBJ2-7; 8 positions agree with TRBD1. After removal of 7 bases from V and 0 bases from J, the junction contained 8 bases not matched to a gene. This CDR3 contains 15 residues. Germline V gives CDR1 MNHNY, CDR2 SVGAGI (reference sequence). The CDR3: CASIEDRASSYEQYF. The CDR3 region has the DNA TGTGCCAGCATAGAGGACAGGGCCAGCTCCTACGAGCAGTACTTC.

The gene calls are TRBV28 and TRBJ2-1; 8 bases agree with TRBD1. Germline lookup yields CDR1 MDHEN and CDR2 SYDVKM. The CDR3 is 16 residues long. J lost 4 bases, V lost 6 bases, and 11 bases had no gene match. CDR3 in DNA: TGTGCCAGCAGGCTTCTCGGGACAGGAGCATACAATGAGCAGTTCTTC. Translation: CASRLLGTGAYNEQFF.

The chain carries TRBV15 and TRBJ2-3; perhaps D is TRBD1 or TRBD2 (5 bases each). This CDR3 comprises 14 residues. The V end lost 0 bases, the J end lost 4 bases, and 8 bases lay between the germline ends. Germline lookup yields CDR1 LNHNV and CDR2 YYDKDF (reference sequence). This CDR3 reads CATSRDLGADTQYF. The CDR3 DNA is TGTGCCACCAGCAGAGATCTGGGGGCAGATACGCAGTATTTT.

Here the CDR3 DNA reads TGTGCCAGCAGCTCAGCTTCGGATGGAAGTCAGCCCCAGCATTTT. Amino acids: CASSSASDGSQPQHF. V is TRBV7-6 and J is TRBJ1-5; D is uncertain. The V gene's germline CDR1 is SGHVS and CDR2 FNYEAQ. V dropped 4 bases and J dropped 6 bases, with 16 bases sitting between them. This CDR3 comprises 15 residues.

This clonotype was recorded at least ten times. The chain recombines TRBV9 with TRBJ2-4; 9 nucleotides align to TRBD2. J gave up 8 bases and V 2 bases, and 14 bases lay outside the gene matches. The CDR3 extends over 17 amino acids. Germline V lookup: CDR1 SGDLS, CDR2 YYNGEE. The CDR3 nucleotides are TGTGCCAGCAGCGTCCAACCGGCGGGGGGGCCGAGGGACATTCAGTACTTC. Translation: CASSVQPAGGPRDIQYF.